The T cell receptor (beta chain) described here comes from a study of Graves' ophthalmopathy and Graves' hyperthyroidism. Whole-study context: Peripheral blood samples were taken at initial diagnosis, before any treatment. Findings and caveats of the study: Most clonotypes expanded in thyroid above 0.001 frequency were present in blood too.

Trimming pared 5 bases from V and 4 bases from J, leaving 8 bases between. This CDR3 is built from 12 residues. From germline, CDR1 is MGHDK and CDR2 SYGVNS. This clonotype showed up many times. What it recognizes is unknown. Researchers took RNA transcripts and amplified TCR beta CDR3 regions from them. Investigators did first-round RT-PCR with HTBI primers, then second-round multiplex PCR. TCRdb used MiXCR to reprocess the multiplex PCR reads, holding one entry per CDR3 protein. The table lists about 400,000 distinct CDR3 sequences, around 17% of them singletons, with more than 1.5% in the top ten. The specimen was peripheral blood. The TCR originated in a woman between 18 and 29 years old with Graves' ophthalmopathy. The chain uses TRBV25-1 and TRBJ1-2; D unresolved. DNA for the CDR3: TGTGCCAGCAGTTGGGAGGGCTATGGCTACACCTTC. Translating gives CASSWEGYGYTF.